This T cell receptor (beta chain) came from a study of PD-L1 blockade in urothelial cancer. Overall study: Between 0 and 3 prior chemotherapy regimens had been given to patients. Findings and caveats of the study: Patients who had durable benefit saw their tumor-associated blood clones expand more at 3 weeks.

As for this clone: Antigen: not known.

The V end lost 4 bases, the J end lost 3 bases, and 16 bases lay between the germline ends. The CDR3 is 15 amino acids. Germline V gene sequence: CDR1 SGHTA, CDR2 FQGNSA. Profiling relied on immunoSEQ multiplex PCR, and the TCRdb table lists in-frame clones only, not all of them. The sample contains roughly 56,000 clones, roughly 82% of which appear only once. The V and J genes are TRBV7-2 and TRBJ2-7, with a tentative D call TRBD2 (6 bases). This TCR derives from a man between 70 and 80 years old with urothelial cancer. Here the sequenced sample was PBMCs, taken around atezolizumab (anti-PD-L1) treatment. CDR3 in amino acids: CASSYAGLPIYEQYF. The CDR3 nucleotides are TGTGCCAGCAGCTACGCGGGACTTCCGATCTACGAGCAGTACTTC.